A single sample gave rise to the 20 T cell receptor beta chains below, sequenced in a study of blood T cells in healthy people across ages. A sample-barcoded 5' primer and a J-beta primer mix were used in a second PCR of about 7 to 12 cycles. TCRdb used MiXCR to reprocess the 5' RACE reads, holding one entry per CDR3 protein. The data show approximately 800,000 distinct CDR3 sequences, roughly 56% seen once. Specimen: blood. Source of these receptors: a man between 40 and 49 years old in good health.

This chain joins TRBV7-3 and TRBJ2-1; D not resolved. This CDR3 has 15 residues. Trimming took 5 bases from V and 0 from J, leaving 11 bases between them. In germline, CDR1 is SGHTA, CDR2 FQGTGA. The CDR3 sequence is CASSLLSSSYNEQFF. The CDR3 nucleotides read TGTGCCAGCAGCCTATTGAGTAGCTCCTACAATGAGCAGTTCTTC.

This clonotype has a single count. The chain's CDR3 is CASSITGTSGAYEQYF. The CDR3 coding sequence is TGTGCCAGCAGTATAACCGGGACTAGCGGGGCCTACGAGCAGTACTTC. V is TRBV27 and J is TRBJ2-5; TRBD2 aligns across 13 bases. The DNA end is more similar to TRBJ2-7, so the J call may be wrong. The CDR3 consists of 16 residues. CDR1 and CDR2 from the germline V gene are MNHEY and SMNVEV (reference sequence).

The chain has TRBV29-1 and TRBJ1-6, with D perhaps matching TRBD1 (5 bases). Germline V gene sequence: CDR1 SQVTM, CDR2 ANQGSEA. CDR3 length: 12 amino acids. The V end was cut by 1 base, the J end by 14 bases, with 12 bases between. CDR3 loop: CSVEVPQGTLHF. The CDR3 nucleotides are TGCAGCGTTGAAGTCCCGCAGGGAACCCTCCACTTT.

This clonotype appeared a few times. The chain recombines TRBV20-1 with TRBJ2-3, with 12 bases fitting TRBD2. V shed 3 bases, J shed 0 bases, and the junction held 7 bases outside the gene matches. The CDR3 has 17 amino acids. Germline CDR1 DFQATT, CDR2 SNEGSKA (reference sequence). The CDR3 protein is CSASTLAGGSSTDTQYF. The CDR3 bases are TGCAGTGCTAGTACCCTAGCGGGAGGGTCTAGCACAGATACGCAGTATTTT.

This clonotype was observed many times. The chain joins TRBV20-1 to TRBJ2-7; 8 bases match TRBD2. Germline V gene lookup returns CDR1 DFQATT and CDR2 SNEGSKA (reference sequence). With V trimmed by 2 bases and J by 0 bases, 3 bases remained unmatched. This CDR3 region has 14 residues. The CDR3 sequence: CSARRSGSSYEQYF. CDR3 coding DNA: TGCAGTGCTAGAAGAAGCGGGAGCTCCTACGAGCAGTACTTC.

The rearrangement links TRBV20-1 to TRBJ1-6, with D possibly being TRBD1 (5 bases). Germline assignment: CDR1 DFQATT and CDR2 SNEGSKA (reference sequence). CDR3 size: 16 residues. V was clipped by 6 bases and J by 0 bases, with 15 bases between them. The CDR3 loop reads CSAYKGFPSYNSPLHF. DNA for the CDR3: TGCAGTGCCTATAAGGGGTTCCCCTCCTATAATTCACCCCTCCACTTT.

The chain has TRBV6-1 and TRBJ2-7; TRBD1 is a possible D gene (5 bases). This CDR3 is 12 amino acids long. The germline gives CDR1 MNHNS, CDR2 SASEGT. V was shortened by 5 bases and J by 6 bases, with 11 bases between the two germline ends. CDR3 sequence (DNA): TGTGCCAGCAGTCGTCGTGACAGCGAGCAGTACTTC. Residues: CASSRRDSEQYF.

The V and J genes are TRBV14 and TRBJ1-2; D gene unclear. The germline V gene has CDR1 SGHDN and CDR2 FVKESK. The germline V and J ends were trimmed by 4 bases and 4 bases, with 19 bases remaining between them. CDR3 length equals 16 residues. In nucleotides, the CDR3 is TGTGCCAGCAGCCCCCTCGAGGGCGCACTGTTCTATGGCTACACCTTC. Protein: CASSPLEGALFYGYTF.

This clonotype appeared a few times. This CDR3 is CASSPRRGTEAFF. Written as DNA, the CDR3 is TGTGCCAGCAGTCCCCGACGGGGTACTGAAGCTTTCTTT. The chain carries TRBV12-3 or TRBV12-4 and TRBJ1-1; D gene uncertain. The CDR3 runs to 13 residues. The V gene lost 5 bases and the J gene lost 5 bases, with 12 bases spanning the gap.

This clonotype came up a few times. V and J are TRBV12-3 or TRBV12-4 and TRBJ1-2, with 10 bases lining up with TRBD1. There are 15 residues in the CDR3. The junction had 9 bases not matched to a gene; V was cut back by 5 bases and J by 6 bases. The CDR3, as DNA: TGTGCCAGCAGTCCGACAGACAGGGGGCGGAATGGCTACACCTTC. It yields the protein CASSPTDRGRNGYTF.

The rearrangement links TRBV20-1 to TRBJ2-3; D might be TRBD2 (6 bases). The length of the CDR3 is 13 residues. Germline CDR1 reads DFQATT; CDR2 reads SNEGSKA (reference sequence). Trimming stripped 5 bases from V and 2 bases from J, with 11 bases between. The CDR3 loop is CSALTRNTDTQYF. The CDR3 region has the DNA TGCAGTGCTCTGACTAGAAACACAGATACGCAGTATTTT.

The J gene is TRBJ2-1, the V gene TRBV20-1, with a tentative D call TRBD2 (7 bases). V was trimmed by 1 base and J by 10 bases, leaving 17 bases between them. The CDR3 loop spans 14 amino acids. In germline, CDR1 is DFQATT, CDR2 SNEGSKA (reference sequence). CDR3 bases: TGCAGTGCTAGAGGGACAGCGGGGTATGGGGAGCAGTTCTTC. As protein: CSARGTAGYGEQFF.

This clonotype came up a few times. The gene calls are TRBV20-1 and TRBJ2-5; no clear D gene. CDR3 length: 20 residues. Per the germline V gene, CDR1 is DFQATT and CDR2 is SNEGSKA (reference sequence). Deletions cut 5 bases from V and 3 bases from J, with 34 bases between. The CDR3 region has the DNA TGCAGTGCTCTTTTTGCCCCGATTGTTGCCTTCAGGCAAGGCAAAGAGACCCAGTACTTC. Amino acids: CSALFAPIVAFRQGKETQYF.

Here the CDR3 DNA reads TGTGCCAGCAGCTTAAGTTGGGTTAACTATGGCTACACCTTC. Its protein product is CASSLSWVNYGYTF. V gene TRBV7-2 combines with J gene TRBJ1-2, with D uncertain. V was cut by 2 bases and J by 1 base, with 8 bases left in between. Germline V lookup: CDR1 SGHTA, CDR2 FQGNSA. This CDR3 region has 14 residues.

The CDR3 DNA reads as TGCGCCAGCAGCCACTCGTTGACTTACCGGGACGCAGCCTACGAGCAGTACTTC. Its translation is CASSHSLTYRDAAYEQYF. The V gene is TRBV4-3, the J gene TRBJ2-7; D possibly matches TRBD1 or TRBD2 (5 bases each). The germline V gene has CDR1 LGHNA and CDR2 YSLEER. The length of the CDR3 is 18 residues. V lost 3 bases, J lost 2 bases, and 23 bases lay in between.

The chain uses TRBV28 and TRBJ1-2; D remains ambiguous. CDR3 length: 10 residues. V was shortened by 8 bases and J by 8 bases, with 9 bases between the two germline ends. The germline gives CDR1 MDHEN, CDR2 SYDVKM. The CDR3 sequence: CASGTSGYTF. CDR3 DNA sequence: TGTGCCAGCGGAACGTCGGGCTACACCTTC.

The genes are TRBV10-3 and TRBJ2-5, with TRBD1 matching over 10 bases. V was pared by 10 bases and J by 1 base, with 3 bases of the junction left unmatched. CDR1 and CDR2 (germline): ENHRY, SYGVKD. This CDR3 has 13 amino acids. This CDR3 reads CATGQGGQETQYF. CDR3 DNA: TGTGCCACCGGACAGGGGGGCCAAGAGACCCAGTACTTC.

The V and J genes are TRBV4-2 and TRBJ2-7; no reliable D call. V lost 4 bases, J lost 3 bases, and 13 bases lay in between. CDR1 is LGHNA, CDR2 YNFKEQ, per germline. The CDR3 length is 14 residues. CDR3 residues: CASSPPARSYEQYF. The CDR3 bases are TGTGCCAGCAGCCCCCCGGCTAGGAGCTACGAGCAGTACTTC.

This clonotype was seen a few times. The V and J genes are TRBV5-1 and TRBJ2-4; 9 bases are shared with TRBD1. Trimming removed 4 bases from V and 1 base from J; junction bases left unmatched: 6. The CDR3 loop spans 16 amino acids. Germline CDR1 reads SGHRS; CDR2 reads YFSETQ. The CDR3 here is CASSRGQGLAKNIQYF. CDR3 nucleotides: TGCGCCAGCAGCCGAGGACAGGGGCTGGCCAAAAACATTCAGTACTTC.

The chain is built from TRBV11-3 and TRBJ2-7; D not certain. V lost 5 bases to trimming and J lost 10 bases, with 21 bases between them. The CDR3 consists of 14 residues. Germline loops: CDR1 SGHNT, CDR2 YENEEA. CDR3 in amino acids: CASSHGSNSPSQYF. In nucleotides, the CDR3 is TGTGCCAGCAGCCACGGCTCAAATTCCCCGTCCCAGTACTTC.